The 9 T cell receptor beta chains below all came from one sample that was sequenced in a study of blood T cell repertoires in COVID-19. This table comes from immunoSEQ multiplex PCR, and its TCRdb copy is limited to in-frame clones, with some not included. The table has 250,000 to 400,000 clones, about 88% seen once. Sequenced material: PBMCs or T cells enriched from blood (not recorded which). The receptors were sampled from a man in his 60s who had recovered from COVID-19.

The chain links TRBV6-5 to TRBJ1-2, with 8 positions matching TRBD1. Germline V lookup: CDR1 MNHEY, CDR2 SVGAGI. The V segment lost 8 bases and the J segment 8 bases; nucleotides outside the gene matches: 7. The CDR3 is 12 residues long. The CDR3 here is CASWDRPGGYTF. The DNA of the CDR3 is TGTGCCAGCTGGGACAGGCCGGGGGGCTACACCTTC.

The chain couples TRBV19 to TRBJ1-5; D is possibly TRBD1 (5 bases). Trimming pared 7 bases from V and 5 bases from J, leaving 12 bases between. This CDR3 is built from 13 residues. Germline V gene sequence: CDR1 LNHDA, CDR2 SQIVND (reference sequence). The CDR3 region is CASMSWGDQPQHF. The DNA for the CDR3 is TGTGCCAGTATGTCTTGGGGGGATCAGCCCCAGCATTTT.

CDR3 protein: CASSHSSGSSYNSPLHF. CDR3 DNA: TGTGCCAGCAGCCATTCGAGCGGAAGCTCCTATAATTCACCCCTCCACTTT. The chain employs TRBV3-1 (or the pseudogene TRBV3-2) and TRBJ1-6; D gene ambiguous. CDR1 and CDR2 (germline): LGHDT, YNNKEL (reference sequence). Deletions cut 3 bases from V and 0 bases from J, with 12 bases between. This CDR3 contains 17 residues.

V gene TRBV14 combines with J gene TRBJ1-2; D is uncertain. The ends were cut back, 1 base at V and 5 bases at J, with 11 bases in the middle. Germline lookup yields CDR1 SGHDN and CDR2 FVKESK. The CDR3 totals 14 residues. CDR3 nucleotides: TGTGCCAGCAGCCAAGCCGGTTACGGGTATGGCTACACCTTC. Protein product: CASSQAGYGYGYTF.

The rearrangement links TRBV6-5 to TRBJ2-3, with a possible D match to TRBD1 (6 bases). The CDR3 contains 16 residues. Trimming shortened V by 0 bases and J by 4 bases, and 14 bases separated the two germline ends. Germline V gene lookup returns CDR1 MNHEY and CDR2 SVGAGI. For the CDR3, the DNA is TGTGCCAGCAGTTACTCGAGGGCAGGGACATCAGATACGCAGTATTTT. It is translated as CASSYSRAGTSDTQYF.

The CDR3 region is CASSHWTGPDYGYTF. The DNA for the CDR3 is TGCGCCAGCAGCCACTGGACAGGGCCCGACTATGGCTACACCTTC. V is TRBV4-1 and J is TRBJ1-2; 8 positions match TRBD1. Trimming cost V 3 bases and J 3 bases; bases outside gene matches: 6. The CDR3 has 15 residues. Germline V gives CDR1 MGHRA, CDR2 YSYEKL.

The V gene is TRBV6-1, the J gene TRBJ2-1; perhaps TRBD1 as D (6 bases). The CDR3 length is 15 residues. The V and J ends lost 3 bases and 2 bases respectively, with 11 bases between them. Germline V gene sequence: CDR1 MNHNS, CDR2 SASEGT. The CDR3 is CASSERQEAYNEQFF. For the CDR3, the DNA is TGTGCCAGCAGTGAGCGACAGGAGGCCTACAATGAGCAGTTCTTC.

V usage is TRBV27 and J usage is TRBJ1-4; D perhaps matches TRBD1 (5 bases). There are 15 residues in the CDR3. V was clipped by 4 bases and J by 6 bases, with 15 bases between them. The germline CDR1 and CDR2 sequences are MNHEY and SMNVEV (reference sequence). CDR3 region: CASSSLGLRDEKLFF. The CDR3 DNA sequence: TGTGCCAGCAGTTCCCTGGGACTTCGAGATGAAAAACTGTTTTTT.

The V call is TRBV9, the J call TRBJ2-1, with TRBD2 identical over 11 bases. V dropped 4 bases and J dropped 0; count of bases not matched to a gene: 3. The germline V gene has CDR1 SGDLS and CDR2 YYNGEE. The CDR3 consists of 16 residues. The CDR3 is CASSPTSGSSYNEQFF. CDR3 sequence (DNA): TGTGCCAGCAGCCCCACTAGCGGGAGCTCCTACAATGAGCAGTTCTTC. Variable domain in full (rest from reference TRBV9 and TRBJ2-1): DSGVTQTPKHLITATGQRVTLRCSPRSGDLSVYWYQQSLDQGLQFLIQYYNGEERAKGNILERFSAQQFPDLHSELNLSSLELGDSALYFCASSPTSGSSYNEQFFGPGTRLTVL.